These 15 T cell receptor beta chains were all obtained from the same sample, sequenced in a study of blood T cell repertoires in COVID-19. Clones were read by immunoSEQ multiplex PCR, and TCRdb kept only the in-frame ones, dropping some. The sample yields about 200,000 clones, roughly nine tenths seen once. The specimen sequenced was peripheral blood. The receptors stem from a man under 40 with acute or convalescent COVID-19.

The chain combines TRBV9 with TRBJ2-3; 9 nucleotides match TRBD1. V was clipped by 3 bases and J by 5 bases; unmatched bases: 7. The CDR3 has 15 residues. Germline loops: CDR1 SGDLS, CDR2 YYNGEE. CDR3 sequence reads: CASSDRGRFEDTQYF. As DNA, the CDR3 is TGTGCCAGCAGCGACAGGGGGCGTTTTGAAGATACGCAGTATTTT.

This clone was seen just once. The chain carries TRBV27 and TRBJ2-1; possible D gene TRBD1, 6 bases. The ends were cut back, 6 bases at V and 3 bases at J, with 15 bases in the middle. CDR1 is MNHEY and CDR2 is SMNVEV in the germline V gene (reference sequence). The CDR3 runs 15 residues. The CDR3 nucleotides read TGTGCCAGCAGACCCCAGGGGCTGGGCTACAATGAGCAGTTCTTC. Translation: CASRPQGLGYNEQFF.

V is TRBV5-4 and J is TRBJ1-1; D call uncertain. V was cut by 4 bases and J by 2 bases, with 15 bases left in between. In germline, CDR1 is SGHNT, CDR2 YYREEE (reference sequence). This CDR3 has 15 residues. CDR3 residues: CASSREPSINTEAFF. CDR3 DNA sequence: TGTGCCAGCAGCCGAGAGCCTTCTATTAACACTGAAGCTTTCTTT.

The chain carries TRBV4-1 and TRBJ2-5; D is possibly TRBD2 (5 bases). Germline V lookup: CDR1 MGHRA, CDR2 YSYEKL. There are 14 residues in the CDR3. Trimming removed 3 bases from V and 1 base from J, with 9 bases in between. In DNA form, the CDR3 reads TGCGCCAGCAGCCACCCGGACTTCCAAGAGACCCAGTACTTC. Its protein is CASSHPDFQETQYF.

The V and J genes are TRBV19 and TRBJ1-2; the match to TRBD1 covers 8 bases. Per germline, CDR1 LNHDA and CDR2 SQIVND (reference sequence). V shed 4 bases, J shed 4 bases, and the junction held 2 bases outside the gene matches. This CDR3 contains 13 residues. Here the CDR3 DNA reads TGTGCCAGTAGTAAAGACAGGGGCTATGGCTACACCTTC. It codes for CASSKDRGYGYTF.

Comments on this clone: The junction differs from germline at one of its ends, possibly a read error. The DNA for the CDR3 is TGTGCTAGCAGCCAAGGGACTAGCGTTACAGATACGCAGTATTTT. This codes for CASSQGTSVTDTQYF. The V gene is TRBV7-7, the J gene TRBJ2-3, with 10 bases lining up with TRBD2. CDR1 is SSHAT and CDR2 is FNYEAQ in the germline V gene (reference sequence). The CDR3 covers 15 residues.

This chain connects TRBV3-1 (or the pseudogene TRBV3-2) to TRBJ1-3; D not resolved. Per germline, CDR1 LGHDT and CDR2 YNNKEL (reference sequence). V was pared by 1 base and J by 4 bases, with 11 bases between. The CDR3 loop spans 15 amino acids. The CDR3 sequence: CASSQGFTKGNTIYF. The CDR3 region has the DNA TGTGCCAGCAGCCAAGGGTTCACTAAAGGAAACACCATATATTTT.

V gene TRBV5-4 combines with J gene TRBJ2-1; D unresolved. CDR1 and CDR2 from the germline V gene are SGHNT and YYREEE (reference sequence). The CDR3 covers 14 residues. The V gene lost 5 bases and the J gene lost 6 bases, with 15 bases spanning the gap. CDR3 sequence (DNA): TGTGCCAGCAGAAAAGACTTTTCGAGCAATGAGCAGTTCTTC. Translated: CASRKDFSSNEQFF.

The rearrangement joins TRBV3-1 (or the pseudogene TRBV3-2) to TRBJ2-7, with 7 bases matching TRBD2. With V trimmed by 1 base and J by 2 bases, 5 bases remained unmatched. The CDR3 spans 15 residues. Germline V gives CDR1 LGHDT, CDR2 YNNKEL (reference sequence). The CDR3: CASSQGGGAPYEQYF. The CDR3 coding sequence is TGTGCCAGCAGCCAAGGGGGGGGTGCTCCCTACGAGCAGTACTTC.

The V gene is TRBV5-4, the J gene TRBJ1-2; a possible D gene is TRBD1 (6 bases). Germline loops: CDR1 SGHNT, CDR2 YYREEE (reference sequence). This CDR3 spans 11 amino acids. V shed 10 bases and J shed 8 bases, with 15 bases lying between them. For the CDR3, the DNA is TGTGCCCTGGGGTTGCAGGGGGGCTACACCTTC. Its protein product is CALGLQGGYTF.

The gene calls are TRBV9 and TRBJ2-7, with TRBD2 matching 8 bases. V dropped 2 bases and J dropped 7; count of bases not matched to a gene: 11. The CDR3 extends over 15 amino acids. Germline V CDR1 and CDR2: SGDLS, YYNGEE. The CDR3 reads CASSVIAGTPGEQYF. The DNA of the CDR3 is TGTGCCAGCAGCGTTATAGCGGGAACTCCGGGAGAGCAGTACTTC.

The rearrangement uses TRBV27 and TRBJ2-4, with TRBD2 identical over 12 bases. The CDR3 extends over 17 amino acids. The trim removed 5 bases at V and 7 bases at J, leaving 12 bases unmatched. Germline CDR1 and CDR2: MNHEY and SMNVEV (reference sequence). The CDR3 bases are TGTGCCAGCAGTCCAACGAGGACTAGCGGGAATTTGAACATTCAGTACTTC. It codes for CASSPTRTSGNLNIQYF.

Notes on this clone: This same CDR3 is encoded by further DNA sequences in the sample. The J gene is TRBJ2-7, the V gene TRBV27; 8 bases are shared with TRBD1. The CDR3 spans 15 residues. V was pared by 1 base and J by 2 bases, with 4 bases of the junction left unmatched. CDR1 is MNHEY and CDR2 is SMNVEV in the germline V gene (reference sequence). CDR3 in DNA: TGTGCCAGCAGTTTATTTGGGACAGGTCCCTACGAGCAGTACTTC. The encoded protein is CASSLFGTGPYEQYF.

This clone was seen only once. The chain employs TRBV5-1 and TRBJ2-7; D possibly corresponds to TRBD2 (5 bases). V was pared by 4 bases and J by 7 bases, with 12 bases between. The germline CDR1 and CDR2 sequences are SGHRS and YFSETQ. CDR3 size: 12 residues. In DNA, the CDR3 is TGCGCCAGCAGCCGGACTGGTACTGAGCAGTACTTC. Translation gives CASSRTGTEQYF.

The V and J genes are TRBV5-8 and TRBJ1-5; a possible D gene is TRBD1 (5 bases). With 1 base removed from V and 7 bases from J, the gap between germline ends came to 21 bases. The CDR3 length is 17 residues. From germline, CDR1 is SGHTS and CDR2 YDEGEE. CDR3 coding DNA: TGTGCCAGCAGCTTGTCCAAAGGCCCAGGTACAGGACAGCCCCAGCATTTT. Residues: CASSLSKGPGTGQPQHF.